This T cell receptor (beta chain) is from a study of blood T cell repertoires in COVID-19. Turning to the study itself: Acute-phase and convalescent COVID-19 samples originated in the United States, Italy and Spain. Sample material is recorded as cDNA or gDNA derived from T cells, B-cell-depleted T cells, or PBMCs.

Under the authors' procedure: Amplifying reference gene primers gave estimates of nucleated cell counts. Libraries were prepared by immunoSEQ multiplex PCR; TCRdb keeps only in-frame clonotypes and omits some of them. The V and J calls and clone size are taken from that table; D and trimming were inferred from the DNA. The table records hundreds of thousands of clones, roughly 84% of them present only once. Germline lookup yields CDR1 MDHEN and CDR2 SYDVKM. Trimming took off 4 bases at V and 7 bases at J, with 10 bases between the two ends. CDR3 size: 12 residues. Sequences were obtained from peripheral blood. This sequence originates from a human donor in a cohort sampled during active COVID-19. The chain is built from TRBV28 and TRBJ1-1; D ambiguous. CDR3 residues: CASSSVRVEAFF. In DNA form, the CDR3 reads TGTGCCAGCAGTTCCGTACGGGTTGAAGCTTTCTTT.